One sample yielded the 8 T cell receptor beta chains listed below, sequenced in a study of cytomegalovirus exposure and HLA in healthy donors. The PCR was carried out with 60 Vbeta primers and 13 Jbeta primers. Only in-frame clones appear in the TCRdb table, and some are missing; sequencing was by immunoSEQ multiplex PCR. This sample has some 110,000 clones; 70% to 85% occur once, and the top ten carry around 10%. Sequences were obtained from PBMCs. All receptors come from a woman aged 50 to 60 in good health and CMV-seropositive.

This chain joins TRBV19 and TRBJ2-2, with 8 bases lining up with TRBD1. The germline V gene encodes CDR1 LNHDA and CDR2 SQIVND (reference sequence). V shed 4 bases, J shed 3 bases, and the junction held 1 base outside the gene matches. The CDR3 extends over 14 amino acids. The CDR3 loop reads CASSKQGDTGELFF. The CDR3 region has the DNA TGTGCCAGTAGTAAACAGGGGGACACCGGGGAGCTGTTTTTT.

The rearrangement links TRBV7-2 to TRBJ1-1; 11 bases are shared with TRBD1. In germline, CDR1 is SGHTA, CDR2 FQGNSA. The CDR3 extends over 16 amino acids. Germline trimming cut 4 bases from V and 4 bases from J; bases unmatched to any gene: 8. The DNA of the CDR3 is TGTGCCAGCAGCTGGGGCCGGACAGGGGGCGGCACTGAAGCTTTCTTT. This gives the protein CASSWGRTGGGTEAFF.

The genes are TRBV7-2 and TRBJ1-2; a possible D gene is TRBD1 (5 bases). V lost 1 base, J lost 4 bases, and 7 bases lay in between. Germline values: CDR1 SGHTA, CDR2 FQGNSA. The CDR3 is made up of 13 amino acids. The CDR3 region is CASSLGTSYGYTF. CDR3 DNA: TGTGCCAGCAGCTTAGGGACATCCTATGGCTACACCTTC.

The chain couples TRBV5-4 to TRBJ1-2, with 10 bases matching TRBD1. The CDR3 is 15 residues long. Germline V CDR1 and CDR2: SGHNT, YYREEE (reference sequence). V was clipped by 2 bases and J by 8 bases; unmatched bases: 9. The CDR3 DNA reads TGTGCCAGCAGCTTAAAGACAGGGGGCGCTTGGGGCTACACCTTC. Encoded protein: CASSLKTGGAWGYTF.

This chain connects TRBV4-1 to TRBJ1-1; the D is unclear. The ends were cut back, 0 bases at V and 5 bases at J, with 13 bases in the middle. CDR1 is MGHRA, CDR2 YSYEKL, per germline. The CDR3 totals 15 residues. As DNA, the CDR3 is TGCGCCAGCAGCCAAGATCAAAATTGGCGGACTGAAGCTTTCTTT. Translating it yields CASSQDQNWRTEAFF.

The CDR3 coding sequence is TGTGCCAGCAGCCAAGATCCAGGGGGAGGCCTGATATACGAGCAGTACTTC. It encodes CASSQDPGGGLIYEQYF. The V and J genes are TRBV4-2 and TRBJ2-7; weak D call: TRBD1 (7 bases). This CDR3 spans 17 amino acids. CDR1 and CDR2 (germline): LGHNA, YNFKEQ. V gave up 0 bases and J gave up 4 bases, with 19 bases separating them.

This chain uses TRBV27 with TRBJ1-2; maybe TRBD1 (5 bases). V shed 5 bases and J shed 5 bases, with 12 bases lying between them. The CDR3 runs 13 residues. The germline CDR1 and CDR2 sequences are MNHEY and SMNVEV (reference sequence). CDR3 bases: TGTGCCAGCAGTCCGACTTCAGGGTATGGCTACACCTTC. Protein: CASSPTSGYGYTF.

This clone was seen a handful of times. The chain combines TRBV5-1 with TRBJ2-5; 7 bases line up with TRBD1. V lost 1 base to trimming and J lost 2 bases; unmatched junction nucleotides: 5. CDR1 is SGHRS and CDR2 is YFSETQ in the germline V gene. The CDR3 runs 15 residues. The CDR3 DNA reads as TGCGCCAGCAGCTTGTCAGGGACAGCTCAAGAGACCCAGTACTTC. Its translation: CASSLSGTAQETQYF.